This T cell receptor beta chain was captured in a study of cytomegalovirus exposure and HLA in healthy donors. The germline CDR1 and CDR2 sequences are SGHTA and FQGNSA. The CDR3 consists of 15 residues. V was shortened by 1 base and J by 0 bases, with 10 bases between the two germline ends. Vbeta (60) and Jbeta (13) primers were used in the PCR. The method was immunoSEQ multiplex PCR; TCRdb's version includes in-frame clones alone and lacks a portion of them. Of 100,000 or so clones in the sample, around 75% were seen once. The receptor was isolated from a man aged 30 to 45 in good health and CMV-seronegative. The sample was PBMCs. V is TRBV7-2 and J is TRBJ2-7, with D perhaps matching TRBD2 (5 bases). Here the CDR3 DNA reads TGTGCCAGCAGCTTAGGCGGGCCCCTCTCCTACGAGCAGTACTTC. Translated, it gives CASSLGGPLSYEQYF.